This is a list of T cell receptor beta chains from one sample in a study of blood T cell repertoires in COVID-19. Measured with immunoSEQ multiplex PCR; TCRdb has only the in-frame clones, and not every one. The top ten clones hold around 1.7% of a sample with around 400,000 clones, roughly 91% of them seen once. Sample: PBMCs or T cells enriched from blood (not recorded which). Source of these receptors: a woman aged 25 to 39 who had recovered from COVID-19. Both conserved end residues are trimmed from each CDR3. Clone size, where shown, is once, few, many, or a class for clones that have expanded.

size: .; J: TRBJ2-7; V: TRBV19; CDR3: ASSMGSRSYEQY
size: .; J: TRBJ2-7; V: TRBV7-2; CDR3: ASSQRTDQYEQY
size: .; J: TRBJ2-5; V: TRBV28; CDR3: ASSPPTLTQGAY
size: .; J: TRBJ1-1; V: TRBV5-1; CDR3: ASSLFGQLNTEAF
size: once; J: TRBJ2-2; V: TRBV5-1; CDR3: ASSFRDTHRYTGELF
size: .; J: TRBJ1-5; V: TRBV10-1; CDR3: ASSEQGSQPQH
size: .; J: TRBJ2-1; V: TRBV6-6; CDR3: ASSSAGGYEQF
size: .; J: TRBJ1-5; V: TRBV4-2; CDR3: ASSQGPTPNQPQH
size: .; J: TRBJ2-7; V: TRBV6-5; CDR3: ASSWTGASSYEQY
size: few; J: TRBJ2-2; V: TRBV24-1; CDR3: ATSRQGVTGELF
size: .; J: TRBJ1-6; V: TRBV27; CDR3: ASRAGSSYNSPLH
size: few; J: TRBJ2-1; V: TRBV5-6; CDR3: ASSLAGTGFNEQF
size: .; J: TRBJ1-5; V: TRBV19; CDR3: ASSPSGQYHQPQH
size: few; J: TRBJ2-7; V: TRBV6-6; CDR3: ASSYSGGPYEQY
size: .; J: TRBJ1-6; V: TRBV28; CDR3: ASSLLRTAYSPLH
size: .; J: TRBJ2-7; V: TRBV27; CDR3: ASSLWTGMEEQY
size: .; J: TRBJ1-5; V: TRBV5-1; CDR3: ASSPDSNQPQH
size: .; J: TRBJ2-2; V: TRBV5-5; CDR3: ASSPGAPGELF
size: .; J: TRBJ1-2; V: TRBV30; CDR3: AWSPGAPNYGYT
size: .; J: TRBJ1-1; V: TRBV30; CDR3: AWSERYTEAF
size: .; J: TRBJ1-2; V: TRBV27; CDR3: ASSFRGGGYT
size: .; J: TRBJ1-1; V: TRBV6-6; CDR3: ASSYEQGPNTEAF
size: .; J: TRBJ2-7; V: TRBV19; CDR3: ASSLRQGASDEQY
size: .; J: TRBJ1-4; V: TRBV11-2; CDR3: ASSLARGYNEKLF